This TCR beta chain was captured in a study of metastatic and nonmetastatic thyroid tumors. About the study: Blood and tumor or nodule tissue repertoires from malignant and benign thyroid patients were compared. Points from the study as a whole: Reportedly, malignant thyroid tumors had significantly higher TCR beta diversity than benign nodules, in blood and tumor.

Remarks on this clone: What it binds is unknown.

Each patient went into thyroid surgery without having received any treatment. In the source study's methods: Clinicopathological groups supplied CDR3 differences that were used to build a distant-metastasis classifier for papillary thyroid cancer. TCRdb re-analyzed the PCR reads using MiXCR. What appears here as the V and J calls and clone size reflects TCRdb's work, not the paper's. The sample yields more than 15,000 clones, approximately 26% seen once. With V trimmed by 5 bases and J by 2 bases, 5 bases remained unmatched. The germline gives CDR1 MNHNS, CDR2 SASEGT. This CDR3 is built from 16 residues.

The rearrangement links TRBV6-1 to TRBJ2-1, with TRBD2 matching 11 bases. This receptor was obtained from a female donor with papillary thyroid cancer or a benign thyroid nodule (not recorded which). Some clones in this sample may be carry-over from other donors' samples. Sequenced sample: blood. The CDR3 loop reads CASSSTSGATYNEQFF. The DNA of the CDR3 is TGTGCCAGCAGTTCGACTAGCGGGGCTACCTACAATGAGCAGTTCTTC.